This TCR beta chain appears in the sequencing data of a study of cytomegalovirus exposure and HLA in healthy donors. Findings of the study overall: The study recorded over 150 TCR beta chains that were cytomegalovirus-associated. Specificity for CMV antigens was confirmed in vitro for a few of the CMV-associated chains.

While the first cohort had over 650 subjects, the donors belonged to the separate validation cohort of over a hundred subjects. Profiling relied on immunoSEQ multiplex PCR, and the TCRdb table lists in-frame clones only, not all of them. The sample lists about 250,000 clones; roughly 87% were seen once. Looked up from germline, CDR1 is SGHRS and CDR2 is YFSETQ. The V and J ends lost 2 bases and 1 base respectively, with 9 bases between them. The CDR3 covers 14 residues. For this clone: The antigen is unknown.

V gene TRBV5-1 combines with J gene TRBJ2-5; TRBD1 might be the D (6 bases). The specimen sequenced was PBMCs. The TCR sequence derives from a young man in good health and CMV-seropositive. The CDR3 nucleotides are TGCGCCAGCAGCTTCACAGGGCCCCAAGAGACCCAGTACTTC. Translated, it gives CASSFTGPQETQYF.